A single sample gave rise to the 10 T cell receptor beta chains below, sequenced in a study of control samples from healthy donors and cancer patients. Using immunoSEQ multiplex PCR, the repertoire was profiled, and TCRdb retains in-frame clones only, with some absent. The sample lists around 150,000 clones, approximately 94% occurring once. Sequenced input: blood. The receptors come from a woman aged 40 to 55 in good health.

About this clone itself: At one of its ends the junction is not consistent with the germline gene, which may arise from a read error. The V and J genes are TRBV10-3 and TRBJ1-3; a possible D gene is TRBD1 (6 bases). The length of the CDR3 is 14 residues. Germline V gene sequence: CDR1 ENHRY, CDR2 SYGVKD. The CDR3 coding sequence is TGTGCCATCAGGCCGGACAGCTCTGGAAACGCCATATATTTT. This sequence encodes CAIRPDSSGNAIYF.

V usage is TRBV2 and J usage is TRBJ1-4; D is perhaps TRBD1 (6 bases). CDR1 is SNHLY, CDR2 FYNNEI, per germline. V lost 6 bases and J lost 8, with 19 bases in between. CDR3 length: 15 residues. CDR3 in amino acids: CASRDSLSFGEKLFF. The CDR3 DNA sequence: TGTGCCAGCAGGGACAGCCTGAGCTTCGGGGAAAAACTGTTTTTT.

This CDR3 is CASSQEPDTDTQYF. CDR3 DNA: TGCGCCAGCAGCCAAGAACCTGACACAGATACGCAGTATTTT. The V call is TRBV4-3, the J call TRBJ2-3; D is uncertain. CDR3 length equals 14 residues. With 0 bases removed from V and 2 bases from J, the gap between germline ends came to 6 bases. CDR1 is LGHNA and CDR2 is YSLEER in the germline V gene.

The rearrangement joins TRBV29-1 to TRBJ2-7; D assignment may be TRBD1 or TRBD2 (7 bases each). This CDR3 region has 15 residues. The germline CDR1 and CDR2 sequences are SQVTM and ANQGSEA. V was clipped by 4 bases and J by 6 bases, with 22 bases between them. In DNA, the CDR3 is TGCAGCGTTGGGCCCCATACAGGGGAGGGAGCCGAGCAGTACTTC. This codes for CSVGPHTGEGAEQYF.

The CDR3: CASSINRQETQYF. Written as DNA, the CDR3 is TGTGCCAGTAGTATAAACAGACAAGAGACCCAGTACTTC. The chain joins TRBV19 to TRBJ2-5, with D hard to call. Germline V gives CDR1 LNHDA, CDR2 SQIVND (reference sequence). Between the trimmed V and J ends, which lost 2 bases and 2 bases, there was a span of 6 bases. This CDR3 is built from 13 residues. Variable domain in full (rest from reference TRBV19 and TRBJ2-5): DGGITQSPKYLFRKEGQNVTLSCEQNLNHDAMYWYRQDPGQGLRLIYYSQIVNDFQKGDIAEGYSVSREKKESFPLTVTSAQKNPTAFYLCASSINRQETQYFGPGTRLLVL.

This sequence joins TRBV19 and TRBJ1-3; tentative D call: TRBD1 (5 bases). V lost 3 bases and J lost 1, with 7 bases in between. This CDR3 has 14 residues. Germline V gene lookup returns CDR1 LNHDA and CDR2 SQIVND (reference sequence). The CDR3 region is CASSIDRSGNTIYF. CDR3 sequence (DNA): TGTGCCAGTAGTATTGACAGATCTGGAAACACCATATATTTT.

Notes on this clone: Other DNA sequences in the sample encode the same CDR3. The J gene is TRBJ1-3, the V gene TRBV9, with TRBD1 identical over 9 bases. V shed 3 bases and J 1 base; nucleotides not matched to a gene: 2. Per germline, CDR1 SGDLS and CDR2 YYNGEE. This CDR3 contains 15 residues. In DNA, the CDR3 is TGTGCCAGCAGCGCCGGACAGGGGTCTGGAAACACCATATATTTT. Amino acids: CASSAGQGSGNTIYF.

This chain joins TRBV9 and TRBJ2-2, with 10 positions matching TRBD2. The CDR3 runs to 16 residues. Per germline, CDR1 SGDLS and CDR2 YYNGEE. The trim removed 2 bases at V and 1 base at J, leaving 2 bases unmatched. CDR3 DNA: TGTGCCAGCAGCGTGATAGCGGGGGGGAACACCGGGGAGCTGTTTTTT. Protein product: CASSVIAGGNTGELFF.

V and J are TRBV5-1 and TRBJ1-6, with D maybe TRBD1 (5 bases). Trimming removed 1 base from V and 2 bases from J, with 7 bases in between. The CDR3 runs 15 residues. Per the germline V gene, CDR1 is SGHRS and CDR2 is YFSETQ. The CDR3 loop reads CASSLRGTYNSPLHF. As DNA, the CDR3 is TGCGCCAGCAGCTTGAGGGGCACCTATAATTCACCCCTCCACTTT.

The rearrangement joins TRBV18 to TRBJ1-3, with TRBD1 as a possible D gene (6 bases). V was trimmed by 3 bases and J by 3 bases, leaving 21 bases between them. Germline CDR1 reads KGHSH; CDR2 reads LQKENI. This CDR3 contains 18 residues. Here the CDR3 DNA reads TGTGCCAGCTCACCCCCTGCGACAGGCGGTCGAAGTGGAAACACCATATATTTT. It yields the protein CASSPPATGGRSGNTIYF.